The entry below gives a single T cell receptor beta chain sequence along with its context. Its antigen is currently unknown. Documented treatment: oral pan-JAK inhibitor, 5-10 mg twice daily. CDR1 is MNHEY, CDR2 SVGAGI, per germline. Deletions cut 0 bases from V and 6 bases from J, with 14 bases between. This CDR3 has 15 residues. This specimen belongs to a study of CD8+ T cells in alopecia areata. Whole-study findings and limits: For patients receiving tofacitinib, scalp clonality and expanded CD8+ clones among the top 100 significantly decreased. Baseline CD8+ expansion's link to response remains uncertain, as there was one nonresponder.

Extracted RNA was reverse transcribed into cDNA, the sequencing template. Profiled with immunoSEQ multiplex PCR; TCRdb holds only in-frame clones, not every one. The table includes around 200,000 clones, about three fifths detected once. This TCR was sampled from a human donor with alopecia areata. The material was CD4+ T cells sorted from blood, obtained at week 4, from a patient treated with tofacitinib. V usage is TRBV6-5 and J usage is TRBJ2-5; the D is unclear. CDR3: CASSYSDLRTQTQYF. Here the CDR3 DNA reads TGTGCCAGCAGTTACTCCGACCTACGAACCCAGACCCAGTACTTC.